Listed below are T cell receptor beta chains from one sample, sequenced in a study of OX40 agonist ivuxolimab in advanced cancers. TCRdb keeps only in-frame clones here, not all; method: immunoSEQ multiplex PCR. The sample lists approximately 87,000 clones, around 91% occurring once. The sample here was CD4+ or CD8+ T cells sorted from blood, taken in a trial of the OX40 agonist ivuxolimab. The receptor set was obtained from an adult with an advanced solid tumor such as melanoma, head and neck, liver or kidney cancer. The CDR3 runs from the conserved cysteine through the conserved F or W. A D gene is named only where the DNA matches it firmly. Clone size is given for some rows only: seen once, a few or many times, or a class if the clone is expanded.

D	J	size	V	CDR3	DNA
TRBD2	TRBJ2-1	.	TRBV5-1	CPSSLETSGPDEQFF	TGCCCCAGCAGCTTGGAGACTAGCGGTCCGGATGAGCAGTTCTTC
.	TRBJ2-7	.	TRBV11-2	CASSLVDGMPYF	TGTGCCAGCAGCTTAGTCGACGGGATGCCGTACTTC
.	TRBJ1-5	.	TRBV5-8	CASSLGAYSNQPQHF	TGTGCCAGCAGCTTGGGTGCTTATAGCAATCAGCCCCAGCATTTT
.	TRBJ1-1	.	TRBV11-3	CASTVAGWNTEAFF	TGTGCCAGCACCGTAGCAGGGTGGAACACTGAAGCTTTCTTT
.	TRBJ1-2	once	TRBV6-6	CASSQTDPYGYTF	TGTGCCAGCAGTCAGACAGACCCCTATGGCTACACCTTC
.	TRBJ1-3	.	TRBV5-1	CASSLVGGDGNTIYF	TGCGCCAGCAGCTTGGTCGGGGGGGATGGAAACACCATATATTTT
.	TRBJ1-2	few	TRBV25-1	CASTVSGGGYTF	TGTGCCAGCACGGTGTCTGGAGGAGGCTACACCTTC
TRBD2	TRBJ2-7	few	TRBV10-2	CASSVGTSPISYEQYF	TGCGCCAGCAGTGTCGGGACTAGCCCTATTTCCTACGAGCAGTACTTC
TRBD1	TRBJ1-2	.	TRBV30	CAWSVPGTGRRYGYTF	TGTGCCTGGAGTGTACCAGGGACAGGAAGAAGGTATGGCTACACCTTC
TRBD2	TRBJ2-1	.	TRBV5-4	CASSRGGVSREQFF	TGTGCCAGCAGCCGGGGGGGGGTTAGCCGTGAGCAGTTCTTC
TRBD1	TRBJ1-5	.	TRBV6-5	CASSNDRGQGQPQHF	TGTGCCAGCAGTAACGACAGGGGGCAGGGTCAGCCCCAGCATTTT
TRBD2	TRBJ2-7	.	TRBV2	CASRARLAGVFYEQYF	TGTGCCAGCAGGGCGAGGCTAGCGGGAGTGTTCTACGAGCAGTACTTC
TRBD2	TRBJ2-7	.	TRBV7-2	CASSPGPSGRREQYF	TGTGCCAGCAGCCCCGGGCCTAGCGGGAGAAGAGAGCAGTACTTC
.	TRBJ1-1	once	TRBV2	CASTKGVGYTEAFF	TGTGCCAGCACTAAGGGGGTAGGGTATACTGAAGCTTTCTTT
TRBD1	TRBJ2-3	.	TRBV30	CAWAWTGGLTDTQYF	TGTGCCTGGGCATGGACAGGGGGCTTGACAGATACGCAGTATTTT
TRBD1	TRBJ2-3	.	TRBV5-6	CASSRLGDRGPGTDTQYF	TGTGCCAGCAGCCGGCTCGGAGACAGGGGGCCAGGGACAGATACGCAGTATTTT
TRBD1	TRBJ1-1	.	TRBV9	CASSTRDRDTLTTEAFF	TGTGCCAGCAGCACCAGGGACAGGGATACTTTGACCACTGAAGCTTTCTTT
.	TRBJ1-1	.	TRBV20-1	CSALRAEAFF	TGCAGTGCGCTGAGGGCTGAAGCTTTCTTT
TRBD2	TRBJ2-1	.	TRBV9	CASSVAKGLAGNSSYNEQFF	TGTGCCAGCAGCGTAGCAAAGGGGCTAGCGGGAAACAGCTCCTACAATGAGCAGTTCTTC
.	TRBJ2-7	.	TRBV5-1	CASSYGSLSSYEQYF	TGCGCCAGCAGCTATGGAAGCCTCAGCTCCTACGAGCAGTACTTC
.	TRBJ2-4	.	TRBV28	CASSLYPGDKNIQYF	TGTGCCAGCAGTTTATACCCGGGAGACAAAAACATTCAGTACTTC
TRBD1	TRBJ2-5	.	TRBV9	CASSVGIQGAGQETQYF	TGTGCCAGCAGCGTAGGGATACAGGGGGCAGGCCAAGAGACCCAGTACTTC
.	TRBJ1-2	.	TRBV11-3	CASSFQGLQGDGYTF	TGTGCCAGCAGCTTTCAGGGCTTACAGGGTGACGGCTACACCTTC